Below, 15 T cell receptor beta chains from the same sample are listed, as sequenced in a study of T cell repertoires in cytomegalovirus infection. A single record per CDR3 protein comes from TCRdb applying MiXCR to the reads. The sample carries nearly 550,000 distinct CDR3 sequences, about 17% recorded once. Sample: CD8+ T cells from PBMCs. The receptors originated from a human donor in good health (CMV status not recorded). Some clones in this sample may be carry-over from other donors' samples.

V usage is TRBV19 and J usage is TRBJ1-1; 10 positions agree with TRBD1. This CDR3 is built from 17 residues. V lost 5 bases and J lost 0; bases outside the gene matches: 9. Germline lookup yields CDR1 LNHDA and CDR2 SQIVND (reference sequence). The DNA for the CDR3 is TGTGCCAGTAGTCGCTGGGGGACAGGGGTGATGAACACTGAAGCTTTCTTT. This gives the protein CASSRWGTGVMNTEAFF. The whole variable domain, filled in from reference TRBV19 and TRBJ1-1, reads DGGITQSPKYLFRKEGQNVTLSCEQNLNHDAMYWYRQDPGQGLRLIYYSQIVNDFQKGDIAEGYSVSREKKESFPLTVTSAQKNPTAFYLCASSRWGTGVMNTEAFFGQGTRLTVV.

This clonotype was seen repeatedly, ten times or more. The chain uses TRBV4-1 and TRBJ1-1; 7 nucleotides align to TRBD1. The CDR3 has 12 residues. Germline CDR1 reads MGHRA; CDR2 reads YSYEKL. J lost 6 bases, V lost 4 bases, and 2 bases had no gene match. CDR3 loop: CASSRGTAEAFF. CDR3 sequence (DNA): TGCGCCAGCAGCCGAGGGACAGCTGAAGCTTTCTTT.

The chain joins TRBV27 to TRBJ1-1; weak D call: TRBD1 (5 bases). V lost 8 bases, J lost 3 bases, and 10 bases lay in between. CDR1 and CDR2 (germline): MNHEY, SMNVEV (reference sequence). The CDR3 loop spans 12 amino acids. The CDR3 loop is CASRRGDTEAFF. The CDR3 nucleotides read TGTGCCAGCCGACGAGGGGACACTGAAGCTTTCTTT.

This clonotype has just a few counts. The genes are TRBV20-1 and TRBJ2-3; D is perhaps TRBD2 (6 bases). Germline lookup yields CDR1 DFQATT and CDR2 SNEGSKA (reference sequence). V was cut by 4 bases and J by 2 bases, with 16 bases left in between. This CDR3 has 15 residues. The CDR3 DNA sequence: TGCAGTGCTACGTCGGGGCGGGGACTCACAGATACGCAGTATTTT. This translates into CSATSGRGLTDTQYF.

This clonotype has a count of ten or more. V is TRBV7-8 and J is TRBJ1-1; a weak D match, TRBD1 (5 bases). The CDR3 is 15 residues long. Germline CDR1 SGHVS, CDR2 FQNEAQ. The V and J ends lost 4 bases and 1 base respectively, with 13 bases between them. CDR3 nucleotides: TGTGCCAGCAGCTCTGCGAGAGGGGCGAACACTGAAGCTTTCTTT. Encoded protein: CASSSARGANTEAFF.

DNA for the CDR3: TGCGCCAGCAGCTCCGAACCTGGCCGCTCCTACGAGCAGTACTTC. This translates into CASSSEPGRSYEQYF. The chain combines TRBV5-1 with TRBJ2-7; no firm D call. The CDR3 runs to 15 residues. CDR1 and CDR2 (germline): SGHRS, YFSETQ. V was trimmed by 3 bases and J by 0 bases, leaving 13 bases between them.

This clonotype was counted a few times. The rearrangement uses TRBV19 and TRBJ1-2; possibly TRBD1 for D (6 bases). The V gene's germline CDR1 is LNHDA and CDR2 SQIVND (reference sequence). This CDR3 has 14 residues. V shed 6 bases and J shed 8 bases, with 19 bases lying between them. DNA of the CDR3: TGTGCCAGTAGGGGGGGGCAGCGTAAGAGCGGCTACACCTTC. Amino acids: CASRGGQRKSGYTF.

Details on this clonotype: A read error is possible here, since a much larger clone lies one base away. This CDR3 is missing its conserved last phenylalanine or tryptophan, likely due to a read error. The V and J genes are TRBV7-8 and TRBJ1-2; 8 bases are a match to TRBD1. The V gene's germline CDR1 is SGHVS and CDR2 FQNEAQ. The trim removed 3 bases at V and 6 bases at J, leaving 3 bases unmatched. This CDR3 has 13 amino acids. The CDR3 reads CASSFQGAHGYTL. The CDR3 nucleotides read TGTGCCAGCAGCTTCCAGGGGGCCCATGGCTACACCTTA.

A few counts support this clonotype. The V and J genes are TRBV6-5 and TRBJ2-7, with 8 nucleotides matching TRBD1. The CDR3 spans 15 residues. Trimming took 0 bases from V and 6 from J; bases not matched to a gene: 7. CDR1 MNHEY and CDR2 SVGAGI come from the germline V gene. In DNA, the CDR3 is TGTGCCAGCAGTTACTCGGACAGGGTGCCGTCCGAGCAGTACTTC. It is translated as CASSYSDRVPSEQYF.

In regard to this clonotype: A read error is possible here, since a much larger clone lies one base away. The rearrangement joins TRBV6-1 to TRBJ2-7, with D uncertain. Trimming cost V 3 bases and J 4 bases, with 4 bases left between them. Germline V CDR1 and CDR2: MNHNS, SASEGT. The CDR3 is 11 residues long. The CDR3 DNA reads as TGTGCCAGCAGTGATCAATACGAGCAGTACTTC. Its translation is CASSDQYEQYF.

This clonotype was picked up a small number of times. CDR3 sequence reads: CASSQGQGLKTQYF. For the CDR3, the DNA is TGCGCCAGCAGCCAAGGTCAGGGGCTAAAGACCCAGTACTTC. The V gene is TRBV4-1, the J gene TRBJ2-5; possible D gene TRBD1, 6 bases. This CDR3 is 14 amino acids long. CDR1 MGHRA and CDR2 YSYEKL come from the germline V gene. The ends were cut back, 1 base at V and 6 bases at J, with 12 bases in the middle.

This clonotype was recorded a few times. The V call is TRBV5-4, the J call TRBJ1-1, with 7 bases matching TRBD1. CDR1 and CDR2 from the germline V gene are SGHNT and YYREEE (reference sequence). The CDR3 contains 15 residues. Trimming cost V 4 bases and J 5 bases; bases outside gene matches: 11. CDR3: CASSPPTGVWTEAFF. The CDR3 coding sequence is TGTGCCAGCAGCCCCCCCACAGGGGTGTGGACTGAAGCTTTCTTT.

V and J are TRBV27 and TRBJ2-5, with a weak D call TRBD2 (5 bases). This CDR3 comprises 14 residues. Germline V lookup: CDR1 MNHEY, CDR2 SMNVEV (reference sequence). Trimming pared 1 base from V and 5 bases from J, leaving 11 bases between. CDR3 amino acids: CASSLLARDETQYF. DNA of the CDR3: TGTGCCAGCAGTTTATTAGCGAGGGATGAGACCCAGTACTTC.

The rearrangement joins TRBV14 to TRBJ1-6, with unresolved D. This CDR3 is 17 amino acids long. Germline lookup yields CDR1 SGHDN and CDR2 FVKESK. Trimming took off 4 bases at V and 0 bases at J, with 13 bases between the two ends. In DNA, the CDR3 is TGTGCCAGCAGCCGAGGGTATGGGAACTCCTATAATTCACCCCTCCACTTT. This sequence encodes CASSRGYGNSYNSPLHF.

This clonotype has at least ten counts. The rearrangement links TRBV7-9 to TRBJ2-6; D is uncertain. CDR1 and CDR2 (germline): SEHNR, FQNEAQ (reference sequence). This CDR3 spans 16 amino acids. The V end lost 1 base, the J end lost 1 base, and 8 bases lay between the germline ends. CDR3 loop: CASSLDATSGANVLTF. The CDR3 DNA reads as TGTGCCAGCAGCTTAGATGCCACATCTGGGGCCAACGTCCTGACTTTC.